This is a list of T cell receptor beta chains from one sample in a study of graft-versus-host responses after intestinal transplantation. TCRdb's copy holds only in-frame clones and misses some; the assay was immunoSEQ multiplex PCR. The sample consists of 20,000 to 25,000 clones, around three fifths of them appearing once. Material: alloreactive CD4+ T cells from a mixed lymphocyte reaction culture, obtained before intestinal transplant. The receptors stem from a human patient who received an intestinal transplant. Each CDR3 is given with its conserved first and last residue. A D gene is named only where the DNA matches it firmly. Size tells how often a clone was seen (once, few, many) or the class of an expanded clone, and some rows leave it out.

>TRBJ2-3|TRBV5-1|TRBD2|15|-
CASSVLSGGADTQYF
TGCGCCAGCAGCGTACTTAGCGGGGGGGCGGATACGCAGTATTTT
>TRBJ2-2|TRBV5-1|-|15|few
CASSLQLTNTGELFF
TGCGCCAGCAGCTTGCAACTAACCAACACCGGGGAGCTGTTTTTT
>TRBJ1-1|TRBV2|-|14|-
CASSEVSRGLYTFF
TGTGCCAGCAGTGAAGTGTCCAGGGGCCTCTACACTTTCTTT
>TRBJ2-3|TRBV30|TRBD2|14|-
CAWRTSGSADTQYF
TGTGCCTGGAGAACTAGCGGGAGTGCAGATACGCAGTATTTT
>TRBJ2-7|TRBV6-6|TRBD1|13|few
CASTPTGSYEQYF
TGTGCCAGCACCCCGACAGGGTCCTACGAGCAGTACTTC
>TRBJ2-3|TRBV5-6|-|13|-
CASSTYSTDTQYF
TGTGCCAGCAGCACCTATAGCACAGATACGCAGTATTTT
>TRBJ2-1|TRBV18|TRBD2|16|-
CASSPPEGTSGIGQFF
TGTGCCAGCTCACCACCTGAGGGGACTAGCGGGATCGGGCAGTTCTTC
>TRBJ2-7|TRBV6-6|TRBD2|15|-
CASRLAGVETYEQYF
TGTGCCAGCAGGTTAGCGGGGGTTGAAACTTACGAGCAGTACTTC
>TRBJ1-2|TRBV5-1|TRBD1|13|few
CASSFTGGWGYTF
TGCGCCAGCAGCTTTACAGGGGGCTGGGGCTACACCTTC
>TRBJ2-1|TRBV11-2|-|12|-
CASSLSLNEQFF
TGTGCCAGCAGCTTATCCCTCAATGAGCAGTTCTTC
>TRBJ1-6|TRBV27|TRBD1|18|-
CASSLSPLMTGGRSPLHF
TGTGCCAGCAGTTTATCCCCCTTGATGACAGGGGGGCGTTCACCCCTCCACTTT
>TRBJ1-1|TRBV20-1|-|11|-
CSAPGNTEAFF
TGCAGTGCCCCAGGGAACACTGAAGCTTTCTTT
>TRBJ2-3|TRBV11-2|-|16|-
CASSLAQGISGDTQYF
TGTGCCAGCAGCTTAGCCCAGGGGATCTCCGGAGATACGCAGTATTTT
>TRBJ1-2|TRBV7-9|-|15|-
CASSLGWATLYGYTF
TGTGCCAGCAGCTTAGGATGGGCTACGCTCTATGGCTACACCTTC
>TRBJ1-1|TRBV19|-|11|-
CASSIYQGTFF
TGTGCCAGTAGTATCTACCAGGGAACTTTCTTT
>TRBJ1-2|TRBV14|-|13|few
CASSQQRAGGYTF
TGTGCCAGCAGCCAACAGAGGGCGGGAGGCTACACCTTC
>TRBJ2-7|TRBV7-9|-|14|-
CASSLREGRYEQYF
TGTGCCAGCAGCCTCCGCGAAGGGAGGTACGAGCAGTACTTC
>TRBJ2-1|TRBV5-1|-|14|-
CASSRDSNDNEQFF
TGCGCCAGCAGTCGGGACTCGAACGACAATGAGCAGTTCTTC
>TRBJ2-2|TRBV6-5|TRBD2|15|-
CASSRLAGNTGELFF
TGTGCCAGCAGCCGACTAGCGGGAAACACCGGGGAGCTGTTTTTT
>TRBJ2-7|TRBV7-6|TRBD1|15|-
CASSLEGQGSGEQYF
TGTGCCAGCAGCTTAGAAGGACAGGGATCGGGAGAGCAGTACTTC
>TRBJ2-7|TRBV6-5|TRBD1|15|-
CASSPLQGASYEQYF
TGTGCCAGCAGTCCCCTGCAGGGGGCATCCTACGAGCAGTACTTC
>TRBJ2-5|TRBV5-5|-|14|few
CASSWPGLQETQYF
TGTGCCAGCAGCTGGCCTGGGCTCCAAGAGACCCAGTACTTC